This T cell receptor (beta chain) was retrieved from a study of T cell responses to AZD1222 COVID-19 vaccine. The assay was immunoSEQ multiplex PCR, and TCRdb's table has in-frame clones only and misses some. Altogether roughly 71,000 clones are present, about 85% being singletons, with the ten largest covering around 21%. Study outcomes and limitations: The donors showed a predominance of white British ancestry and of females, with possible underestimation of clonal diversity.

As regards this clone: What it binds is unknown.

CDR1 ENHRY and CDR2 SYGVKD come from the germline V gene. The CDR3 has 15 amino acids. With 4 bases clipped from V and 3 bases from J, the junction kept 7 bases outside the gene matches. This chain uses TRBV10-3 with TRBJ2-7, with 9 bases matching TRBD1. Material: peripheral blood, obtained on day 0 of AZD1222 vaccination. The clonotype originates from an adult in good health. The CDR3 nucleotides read TGTGCCATCAGTGGACCGGGACAGGGCATCTACGAGCAGTACTTC. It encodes CAISGPGQGIYEQYF.